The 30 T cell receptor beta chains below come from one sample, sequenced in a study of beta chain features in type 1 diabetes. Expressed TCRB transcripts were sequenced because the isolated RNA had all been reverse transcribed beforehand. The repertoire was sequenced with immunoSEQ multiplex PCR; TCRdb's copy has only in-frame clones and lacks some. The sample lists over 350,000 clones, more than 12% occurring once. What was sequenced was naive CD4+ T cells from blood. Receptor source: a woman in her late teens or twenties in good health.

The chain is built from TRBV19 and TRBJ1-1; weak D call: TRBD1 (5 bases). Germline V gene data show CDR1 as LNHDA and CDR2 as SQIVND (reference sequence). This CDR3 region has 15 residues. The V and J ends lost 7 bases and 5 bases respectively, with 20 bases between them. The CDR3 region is CASILSAGVGTEAFF. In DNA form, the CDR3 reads TGTGCCAGTATCCTTTCCGCGGGGGTAGGAACTGAAGCTTTCTTT.

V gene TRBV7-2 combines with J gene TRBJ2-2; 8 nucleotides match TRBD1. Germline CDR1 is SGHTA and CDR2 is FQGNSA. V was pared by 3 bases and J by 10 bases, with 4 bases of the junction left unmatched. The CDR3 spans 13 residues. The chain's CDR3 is CASSFDRGEELFF. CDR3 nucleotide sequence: TGTGCCAGCAGCTTCGACAGGGGAGAGGAGCTGTTTTTT.

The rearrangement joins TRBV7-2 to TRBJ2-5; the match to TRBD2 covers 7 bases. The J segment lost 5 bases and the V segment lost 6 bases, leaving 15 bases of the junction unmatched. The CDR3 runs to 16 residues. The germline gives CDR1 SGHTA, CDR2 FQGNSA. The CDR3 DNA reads TGTGCCAGCAGTAGCATGGGTCTATCGGGAGGCGAGACCCAGTACTTC. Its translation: CASSSMGLSGGETQYF.

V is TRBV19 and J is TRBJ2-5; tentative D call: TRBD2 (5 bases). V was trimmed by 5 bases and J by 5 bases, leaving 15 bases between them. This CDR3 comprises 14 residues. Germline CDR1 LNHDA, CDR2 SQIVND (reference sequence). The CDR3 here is CASSVRSPGETQYF. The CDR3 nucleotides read TGTGCCAGTAGTGTCCGCTCTCCGGGGGAGACCCAGTACTTC.

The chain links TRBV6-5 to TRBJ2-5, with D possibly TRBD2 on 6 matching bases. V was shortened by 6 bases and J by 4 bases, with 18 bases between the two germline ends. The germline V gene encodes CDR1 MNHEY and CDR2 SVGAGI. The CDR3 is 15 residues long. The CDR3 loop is CASSPQEGRVETQYF. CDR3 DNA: TGTGCCAGCAGCCCACAGGAGGGTAGGGTAGAGACCCAGTACTTC.

DNA of the CDR3: TGTGCCATCGGGGGGCCCGGTACCGGGGAGCTGTTTTTT. It yields the protein CAIGGPGTGELFF. This chain links TRBV30 with TRBJ2-2, with D possibly matching TRBD2 (7 bases). Germline V CDR1 and CDR2: GTSNPN, SVGIG (reference sequence). Trimming removed 8 bases at V and 5 bases at J, with 15 bases between. This CDR3 has 13 amino acids. The full variable domain, completed using reference TRBV30 and TRBJ2-2, is SQTIHQWPATLVQPVGSPLSLECTVEGTSNPNLYWYRQAAGRGLQLLFYSVGIGQISSEVPQNLSASRPQDRQFILSSKKLLLSDSGFYLCAIGGPGTGELFFGEGSRLTVL.

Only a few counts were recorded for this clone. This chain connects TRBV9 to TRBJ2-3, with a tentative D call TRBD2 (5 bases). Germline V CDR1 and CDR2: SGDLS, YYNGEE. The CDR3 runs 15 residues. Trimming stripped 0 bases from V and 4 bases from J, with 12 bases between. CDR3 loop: CASSVAVGAADTQYF. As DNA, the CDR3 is TGTGCCAGCAGCGTAGCGGTGGGAGCCGCAGATACGCAGTATTTT.

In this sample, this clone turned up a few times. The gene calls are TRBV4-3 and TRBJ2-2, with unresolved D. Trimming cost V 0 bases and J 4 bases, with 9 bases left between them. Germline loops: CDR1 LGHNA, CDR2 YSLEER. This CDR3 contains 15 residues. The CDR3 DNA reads TGCGCCAGCAGCCAAGATAGAATCGGCACCGGGGAGCTGTTTTTT. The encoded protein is CASSQDRIGTGELFF.

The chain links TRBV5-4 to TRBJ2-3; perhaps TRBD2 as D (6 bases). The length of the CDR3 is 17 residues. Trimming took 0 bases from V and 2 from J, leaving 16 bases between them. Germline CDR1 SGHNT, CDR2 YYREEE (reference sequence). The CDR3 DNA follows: TGTGCCAGCAGCTTGGAGGCATCAGCGGGCCTCACAGATACGCAGTATTTT. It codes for CASSLEASAGLTDTQYF.

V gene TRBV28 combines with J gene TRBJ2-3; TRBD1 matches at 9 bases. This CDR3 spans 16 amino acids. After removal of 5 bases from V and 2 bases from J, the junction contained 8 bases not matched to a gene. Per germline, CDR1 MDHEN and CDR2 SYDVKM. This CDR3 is CASSIQGAGFTDTQYF. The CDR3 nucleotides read TGTGCCAGCAGTATACAGGGGGCAGGGTTCACAGATACGCAGTATTTT. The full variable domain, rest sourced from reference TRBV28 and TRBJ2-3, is DVKVTQSSRYLVKRTGEKVFLECVQDMDHENMFWYRQDPGLGLRLIYFSYDVKMKEKGDIPEGYSVSREKKERFSLILESASTNQTSMYLCASSIQGAGFTDTQYFGPGTRLTVL.

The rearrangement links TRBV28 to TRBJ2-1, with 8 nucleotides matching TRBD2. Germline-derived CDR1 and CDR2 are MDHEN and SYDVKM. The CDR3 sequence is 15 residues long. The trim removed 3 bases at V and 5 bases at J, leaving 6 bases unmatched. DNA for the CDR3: TGTGCCAGCAGTTTGGCTAGCGGGTACCACAATGAGCAGTTCTTC. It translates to CASSLASGYHNEQFF.

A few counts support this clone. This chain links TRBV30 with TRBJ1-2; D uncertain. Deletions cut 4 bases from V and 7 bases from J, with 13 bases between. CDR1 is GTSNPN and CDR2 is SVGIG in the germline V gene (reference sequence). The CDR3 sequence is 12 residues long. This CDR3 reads CAWTPPGGGYTF. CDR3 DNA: TGTGCCTGGACCCCCCCGGGTGGTGGCTACACCTTC.

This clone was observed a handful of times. CDR3: CAWSASGNSYEQYF. The CDR3 DNA sequence: TGTGCCTGGAGTGCTAGCGGGAATTCCTACGAGCAGTACTTC. The gene calls are TRBV30 and TRBJ2-7, with 9 bases identical to TRBD2. The germline CDR1 and CDR2 sequences are GTSNPN and SVGIG (reference sequence). The CDR3 has 14 residues. With 1 base clipped from V and 1 base from J, the junction kept 2 bases outside the gene matches.

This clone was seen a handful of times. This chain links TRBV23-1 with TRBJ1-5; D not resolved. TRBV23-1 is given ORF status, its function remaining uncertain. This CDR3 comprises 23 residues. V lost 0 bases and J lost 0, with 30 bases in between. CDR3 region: CASSQSLTEPSIPRPNSNQPQHF. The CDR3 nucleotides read TGCGCCAGCAGTCAATCTCTAACAGAGCCCTCGATCCCCCGACCCAATAGCAATCAGCCCCAGCATTTT.

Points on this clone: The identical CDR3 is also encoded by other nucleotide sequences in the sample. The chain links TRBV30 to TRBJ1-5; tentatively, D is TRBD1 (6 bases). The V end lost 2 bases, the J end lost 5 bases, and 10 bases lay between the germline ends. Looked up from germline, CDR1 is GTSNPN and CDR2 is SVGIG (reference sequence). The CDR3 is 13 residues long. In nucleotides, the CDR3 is TGTGCCTGGAGTAGCAGGGGAGATCAGCCCCAGCATTTT. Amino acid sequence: CAWSSRGDQPQHF.

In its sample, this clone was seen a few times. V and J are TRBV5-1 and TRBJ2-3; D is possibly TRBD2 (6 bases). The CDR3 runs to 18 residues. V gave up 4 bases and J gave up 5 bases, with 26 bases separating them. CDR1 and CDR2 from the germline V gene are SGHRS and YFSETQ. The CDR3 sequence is CASSAGSVRDAGRDTQYF. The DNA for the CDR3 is TGCGCCAGCAGCGCGGGGAGTGTTCGGGACGCAGGGCGAGATACGCAGTATTTT.

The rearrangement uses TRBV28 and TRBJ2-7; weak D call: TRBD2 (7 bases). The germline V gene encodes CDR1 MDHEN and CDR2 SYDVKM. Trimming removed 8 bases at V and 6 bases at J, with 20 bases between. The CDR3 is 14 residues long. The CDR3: CASGGGGFTVEQYF. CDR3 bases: TGTGCCAGCGGGGGCGGGGGCTTTACCGTCGAGCAGTACTTC.

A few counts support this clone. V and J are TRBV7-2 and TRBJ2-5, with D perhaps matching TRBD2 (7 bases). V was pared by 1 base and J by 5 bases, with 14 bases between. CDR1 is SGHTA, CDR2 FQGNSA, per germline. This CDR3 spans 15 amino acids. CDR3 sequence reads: CASSLGDGGRETQYF. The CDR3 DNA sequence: TGTGCCAGCAGCTTAGGGGACGGGGGGCGTGAGACCCAGTACTTC.

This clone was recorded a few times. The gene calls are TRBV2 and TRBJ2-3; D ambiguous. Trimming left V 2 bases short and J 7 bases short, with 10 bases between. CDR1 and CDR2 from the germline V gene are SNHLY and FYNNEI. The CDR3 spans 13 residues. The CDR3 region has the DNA TGTGCCAGCAGTGAACAGGCCCCTTATACGCAGTATTTT. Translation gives CASSEQAPYTQYF.

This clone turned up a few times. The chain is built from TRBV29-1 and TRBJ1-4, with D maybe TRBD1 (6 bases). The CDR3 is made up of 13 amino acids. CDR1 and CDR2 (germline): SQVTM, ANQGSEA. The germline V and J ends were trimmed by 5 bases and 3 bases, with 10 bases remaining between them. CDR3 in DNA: TGCAGCGTTCGACAGGCCCCTAATGAAAAACTGTTTTTT. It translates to CSVRQAPNEKLFF.

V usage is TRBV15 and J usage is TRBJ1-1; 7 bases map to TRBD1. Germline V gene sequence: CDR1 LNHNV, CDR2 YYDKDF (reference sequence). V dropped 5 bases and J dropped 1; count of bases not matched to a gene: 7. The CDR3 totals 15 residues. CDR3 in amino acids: CATSPRTGGNTEAFF. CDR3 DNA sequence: TGTGCCACCAGCCCGCGGACAGGCGGGAACACTGAAGCTTTCTTT.

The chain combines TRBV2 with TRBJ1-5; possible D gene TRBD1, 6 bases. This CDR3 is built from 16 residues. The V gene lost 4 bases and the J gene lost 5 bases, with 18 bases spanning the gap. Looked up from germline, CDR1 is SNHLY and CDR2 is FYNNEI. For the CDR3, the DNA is TGTGCCAGCAGTGCATTATCAGGGGTGACGGATCAGCCCCAGCATTTT. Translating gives CASSALSGVTDQPQHF.

In DNA form, the CDR3 reads TGCGCCAGCAGCCCCCGGGACAGGGTCTACGAGCAGTACTTC. It encodes CASSPRDRVYEQYF. This chain uses TRBV5-1 with TRBJ2-7; TRBD1 agrees at 9 bases. There are 14 residues in the CDR3. The germline gives CDR1 SGHRS, CDR2 YFSETQ. V trimming: 4 bases; J trimming: 3 bases; junction bases outside the gene matches: 5.

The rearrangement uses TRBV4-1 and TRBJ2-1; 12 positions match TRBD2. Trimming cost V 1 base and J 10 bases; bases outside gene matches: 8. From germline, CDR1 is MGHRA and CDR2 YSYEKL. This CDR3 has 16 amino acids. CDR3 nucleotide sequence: TGCGCCAGCAGCCAAGCTAGCGGGAGGGCGAGGGAGGAGCAGTTCTTC. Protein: CASSQASGRAREEQFF.

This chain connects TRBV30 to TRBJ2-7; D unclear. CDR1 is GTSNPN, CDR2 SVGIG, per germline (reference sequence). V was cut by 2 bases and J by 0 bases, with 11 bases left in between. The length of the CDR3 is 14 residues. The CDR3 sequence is CAWSPTTYSYEQYF. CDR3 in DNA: TGTGCCTGGAGTCCTACGACTTACTCCTACGAGCAGTACTTC.

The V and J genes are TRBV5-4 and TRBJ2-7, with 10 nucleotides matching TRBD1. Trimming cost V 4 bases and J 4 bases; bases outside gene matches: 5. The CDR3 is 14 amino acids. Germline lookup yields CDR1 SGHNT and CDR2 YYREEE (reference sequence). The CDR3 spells CASSRRDRGYEQYF. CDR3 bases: TGTGCCAGCAGCCGACGGGACAGGGGATACGAGCAGTACTTC.

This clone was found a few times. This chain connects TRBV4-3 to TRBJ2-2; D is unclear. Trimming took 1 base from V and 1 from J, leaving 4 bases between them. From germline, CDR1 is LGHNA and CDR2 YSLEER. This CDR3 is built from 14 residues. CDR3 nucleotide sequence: TGCGCCAGCAGCCAAGTTCGGAACACCGGGGAGCTGTTTTTT. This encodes CASSQVRNTGELFF.

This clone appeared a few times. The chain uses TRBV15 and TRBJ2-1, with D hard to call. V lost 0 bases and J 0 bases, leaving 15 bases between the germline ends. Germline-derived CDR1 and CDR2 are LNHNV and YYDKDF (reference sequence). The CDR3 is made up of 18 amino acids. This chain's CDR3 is CATSRDSSGGSSYNEQFF. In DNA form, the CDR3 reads TGTGCCACCAGCAGAGATTCGTCCGGCGGATCCTCCTACAATGAGCAGTTCTTC. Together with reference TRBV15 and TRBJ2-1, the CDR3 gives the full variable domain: DAMVIQNPRYQVTQFGKPVTLSCSQTLNHNVMYWYQQKSSQAPKLLFHYYDKDFNNEADTPDNFQSRRPNTSFCFLDIRSPGLGDTAMYLCATSRDSSGGSSYNEQFFGPGTRLTVL.

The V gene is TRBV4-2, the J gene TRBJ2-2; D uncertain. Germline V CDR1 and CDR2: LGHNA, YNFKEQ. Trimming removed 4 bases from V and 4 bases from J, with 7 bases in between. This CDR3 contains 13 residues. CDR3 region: CASSPAGTGELFF. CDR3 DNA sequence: TGTGCCAGCAGCCCAGCAGGCACCGGGGAGCTGTTTTTT.

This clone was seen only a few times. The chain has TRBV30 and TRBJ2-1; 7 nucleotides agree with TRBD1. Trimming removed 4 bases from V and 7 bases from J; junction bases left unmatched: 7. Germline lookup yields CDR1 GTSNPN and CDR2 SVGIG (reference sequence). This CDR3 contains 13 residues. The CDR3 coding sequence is TGTGCCTGGACCCTACAGGGGTGGAATGAGCAGTTCTTC. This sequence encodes CAWTLQGWNEQFF.